The 23 T cell receptor beta chains below all came from one sample that was sequenced in a study of T cells in Graves' hyperthyroidism and ophthalmopathy. RNA transcripts were the template for amplifying TCR beta CDR3 regions. HTBI primers drove first-round RT-PCR of the TCR CDR3. TCRdb re-derived calls from the multiplex PCR reads in MiXCR, one entry per CDR3 protein. The data show hundreds of thousands of distinct CDR3 sequences, about 17% seen once. The sequenced material came from blood. All receptors come from a man between 40 and 49 years old with Graves' hyperthyroidism.

This clonotype appeared many times. This chain connects TRBV19 to TRBJ1-5; 8 bases are shared with TRBD1. Per germline, CDR1 LNHDA and CDR2 SQIVND (reference sequence). V gave up 5 bases and J gave up 4 bases; unmatched junction bases: 7. The CDR3 length is 15 residues. The CDR3 coding sequence is TGTGCCAGTAGTTTATCAGGGGGCCCAAATCAGCCCCAGCATTTT. This sequence encodes CASSLSGGPNQPQHF. The full variable domain, rest sourced from reference TRBV19 and TRBJ1-5, is DGGITQSPKYLFRKEGQNVTLSCEQNLNHDAMYWYRQDPGQGLRLIYYSQIVNDFQKGDIAEGYSVSREKKESFPLTVTSAQKNPTAFYLCASSLSGGPNQPQHFGDGTRLSIL.

This clonotype was found many times. The chain joins TRBV2 to TRBJ2-2, with 7 bases that match TRBD1. The CDR3 loop spans 15 amino acids. J was trimmed by 4 bases and V by 5 bases; bases with no gene match: 7. CDR1 and CDR2 from the germline V gene are SNHLY and FYNNEI. The CDR3 nucleotides read TGTGCCAGCAGTACCGGGACAGAGATCACCGGGGAGCTGTTTTTT. Translating gives CASSTGTEITGELFF.

Only a few counts were recorded for this clonotype. The chain carries TRBV9 and TRBJ2-3; D is possibly TRBD2 (5 bases). Germline-derived CDR1 and CDR2 are SGDLS and YYNGEE. V was cut by 0 bases and J by 1 base, with 9 bases left in between. This CDR3 is built from 15 residues. This CDR3 reads CASSVDVGGTDTQYF. In DNA, the CDR3 is TGTGCCAGCAGCGTAGATGTCGGGGGCACAGATACGCAGTATTTT.

This chain connects TRBV7-2 to TRBJ2-2; maybe TRBD1 (6 bases). CDR1 SGHTA and CDR2 FQGNSA come from the germline V gene. The CDR3 is made up of 16 amino acids. V lost 4 bases, J lost 4 bases, and 16 bases lay in between. This chain's CDR3 is CASSSARGRSTGELFF. For the CDR3, the DNA is TGTGCCAGCAGCTCCGCGAGGGGGAGATCCACCGGGGAGCTGTTTTTT.

The table lists this clonotype with many counts. This chain connects TRBV10-3 to TRBJ2-1; TRBD2 agrees at 7 bases. The CDR3 extends over 13 amino acids. The germline V gene encodes CDR1 ENHRY and CDR2 SYGVKD. Trimming removed 0 bases from V and 7 bases from J; junction bases left unmatched: 0. CDR3 residues: CAISESGGNEQFF. The CDR3 bases are TGTGCCATCAGTGAGTCCGGGGGGAATGAGCAGTTCTTC.

The rearrangement joins TRBV5-5 to TRBJ2-2; 14 positions match TRBD2. This CDR3 is 15 amino acids long. CDR1 and CDR2 from the germline V gene are SGHKS and YYEKEE (reference sequence). V lost 4 bases and J lost 5; bases outside the gene matches: 1. The DNA of the CDR3 is TGTGCCAGCAGCCGACTAGCGGGGGGGACCGGGGAGCTGTTTTTT. Encoded protein: CASSRLAGGTGELFF.

This clonotype was observed at least ten times. The V and J genes are TRBV12-3 or TRBV12-4 and TRBJ2-3; the match to TRBD2 covers 9 bases. The ends lost 8 bases at V and 2 bases at J; junction bases unmatched: 8. The CDR3 runs 15 residues. CDR3: CASGGAGGPTDTQYF. CDR3 DNA: TGTGCCAGCGGAGGGGCGGGGGGGCCCACAGATACGCAGTATTTT.

This clonotype was seen many times. The gene calls are TRBV5-1 and TRBJ2-6, with a weak D call TRBD2 (5 bases). CDR1 SGHRS and CDR2 YFSETQ come from the germline V gene. V was pared by 0 bases and J by 2 bases, with 9 bases between. The CDR3 contains 16 residues. This chain's CDR3 is CASSLAGITGANVLTF. DNA of the CDR3: TGCGCCAGCAGCTTGGCGGGGATCACTGGGGCCAACGTCCTGACTTTC.

This clonotype was observed a handful of times. This may arise from a read error, as a much more abundant clone is one base away. V usage is TRBV15 and J usage is TRBJ2-3; the match to TRBD2 covers 7 bases. The CDR3 runs to 14 residues. With 4 bases clipped from V and 4 bases from J, the junction kept 5 bases outside the gene matches. In germline, CDR1 is LNHNV, CDR2 YYDKDF (reference sequence). CDR3 bases: TGTGCCACCAGCACCCGACTAGCCTCAGATACGCAGTATTTT. Amino acid sequence: CATSTRLASDTQYF. Supplemented by reference TRBV15 and TRBJ2-3, the full variable domain reads DAMVIQNPRYQVTQFGKPVTLSCSQTLNHNVMYWYQQKSSQAPKLLFHYYDKDFNNEADTPDNFQSRRPNTSFCFLDIRSPGLGDTAMYLCATSTRLASDTQYFGPGTRLTVL.

This clonotype was seen many times. This rearrangement joins TRBV6-5 to TRBJ1-1; D remains ambiguous. Trimming removed 0 bases from V and 1 base from J, with 6 bases in between. Germline V lookup: CDR1 MNHEY, CDR2 SVGAGI. The CDR3 consists of 14 residues. CDR3: CASSYSLSNTEAFF. CDR3 DNA: TGTGCCAGCAGTTACTCTTTGTCGAACACTGAAGCTTTCTTT.

This clonotype has just a few counts. A clone one base away is much larger, so this may be a read error. This rearrangement joins TRBV10-2 to TRBJ1-1; TRBD1 matches 10 bases. CDR3 size: 15 residues. The germline gives CDR1 WSHSY, CDR2 SAAADI. V gave up 8 bases and J gave up 2 bases; unmatched junction bases: 8. CDR3 bases: TGCGCCAGCCGGGGAGGGACAGGGGTTAACACTGAAGCTTTCTTT. Translation gives CASRGGTGVNTEAFF.

The chain carries TRBV6-1 and TRBJ2-3; TRBD2 matches at 7 bases. This CDR3 contains 14 residues. From germline, CDR1 is MNHNS and CDR2 SASEGT. V lost 8 bases, J lost 6 bases, and 11 bases stayed unmatched. The CDR3 reads CASRRLADADTQYF. The DNA for the CDR3 is TGTGCCAGCCGACGACTAGCTGATGCCGATACGCAGTATTTT.

Many counts were recorded for this clonotype. V is TRBV18 and J is TRBJ1-1; D unclear. This CDR3 has 13 residues. Trimming pared 5 bases from V and 0 bases from J, leaving 7 bases between. CDR1 is KGHSH and CDR2 is LQKENI in the germline V gene. The CDR3 protein is CASSAGMNTEAFF. The CDR3, as DNA: TGTGCCAGCTCAGCGGGAATGAACACTGAAGCTTTCTTT. Using reference TRBV18 and TRBJ1-1 for the parts outside the CDR3, the full variable domain is NAGVMQNPRHLVRRRGQEARLRCSPMKGHSHVYWYRQLPEEGLKFMVYLQKENIIDESGMPKERFSAEFPKEGPSILRIQQVVRGDSAAYFCASSAGMNTEAFFGQGTRLTVV.

This clonotype occurred many times. The gene calls are TRBV6-1 and TRBJ1-5; possibly TRBD1 for D (5 bases). Germline loops: CDR1 MNHNS, CDR2 SASEGT. This CDR3 has 13 residues. Deletions cut 6 bases from V and 5 bases from J, with 11 bases between. CDR3 sequence reads: CASRQEDDQPQHF. The CDR3 DNA is TGTGCCAGCAGACAGGAGGACGATCAGCCCCAGCATTTT.

This chain joins TRBV20-1 and TRBJ2-1, with 7 bases aligning to TRBD1. Per germline, CDR1 DFQATT and CDR2 SNEGSKA (reference sequence). This CDR3 comprises 12 residues. After removal of 5 bases from V and 7 bases from J, the junction contained 5 bases not matched to a gene. The CDR3, as DNA: TGCAGTGCTTCGGGACAGTTAAATGAGCAGTTCTTC. Amino acids: CSASGQLNEQFF.

V is TRBV12-3 or TRBV12-4 and J is TRBJ2-3; 11 nucleotides align to TRBD2. J gave up 2 bases and V 2 bases, and 3 bases lay outside the gene matches. The CDR3 has 16 residues. Written as DNA, the CDR3 is TGTGCCAGCAGTTTACGACTAGCGGGATACACAGATACGCAGTATTTT. It is translated as CASSLRLAGYTDTQYF.

This clonotype was picked up many times. V is TRBV28 and J is TRBJ1-6; D unclear. V was shortened by 3 bases and J by 7 bases, with 10 bases between the two germline ends. CDR3 length: 14 residues. CDR1 is MDHEN, CDR2 SYDVKM, per germline. The CDR3 reads CASSFLQRNSPLHF. Here the CDR3 DNA reads TGTGCCAGCAGTTTTTTACAGAGAAATTCACCCCTCCACTTT.

The sample holds many counts of this clonotype. The J gene is TRBJ2-3, the V gene TRBV18; D ambiguous. The V gene's germline CDR1 is KGHSH and CDR2 LQKENI. V gave up 3 bases and J gave up 1 base, with 8 bases separating them. CDR3 length: 14 residues. CDR3 sequence reads: CASSPTTGTDTQYF. The CDR3 DNA follows: TGTGCCAGCTCACCGACGACCGGCACAGATACGCAGTATTTT.

This clonotype has more than one count but fewer than ten. The chain employs TRBV6-2 or TRBV6-3 and TRBJ2-7; D unresolved. The germline V gene has CDR1 MNHEY and CDR2 SVGEGT. Trimming took 7 bases from V and 3 from J, leaving 4 bases between them. This CDR3 comprises 10 residues. Here the CDR3 DNA reads TGTGCCAGCACTCTCTACGAGCAGTACTTC. Amino acid sequence: CASTLYEQYF.

This rearrangement joins TRBV18 to TRBJ2-4; D is perhaps TRBD1 (6 bases). The V end lost 0 bases, the J end lost 6 bases, and 15 bases lay between the germline ends. This CDR3 is 16 amino acids long. Germline V gene lookup returns CDR1 KGHSH and CDR2 LQKENI. The CDR3 nucleotides read TGTGCCAGCTCACCACCGGGCTCAGGGGTAGCAAACATTCAGTACTTC. It yields the protein CASSPPGSGVANIQYF.

In this sample, this clonotype turned up many times. The chain joins TRBV2 to TRBJ2-3; perhaps TRBD2 as D (5 bases). Trimming cost V 3 bases and J 0 bases, with 10 bases left between them. Germline CDR1 is SNHLY and CDR2 is FYNNEI. This CDR3 spans 15 amino acids. CDR3 region: CASSDPGKSTDTQYF. In nucleotides, the CDR3 is TGTGCCAGCAGTGACCCCGGGAAGAGCACAGATACGCAGTATTTT.

This clonotype was found many times. The V gene is TRBV2, the J gene TRBJ1-1; 7 nucleotides agree with TRBD1. There are 14 residues in the CDR3. Germline CDR1 is SNHLY and CDR2 is FYNNEI. J was trimmed by 1 base and V by 6 bases; bases with no gene match: 5. The chain's CDR3 is CASSGGQWNTEAFF. CDR3 DNA: TGTGCCAGCAGCGGGGGACAGTGGAACACTGAAGCTTTCTTT.

This clonotype was detected ten times or more. V usage is TRBV6-2 or TRBV6-3 and J usage is TRBJ2-1, with TRBD2 identical over 7 bases. The V and J ends lost 9 bases and 6 bases, in that order; junction bases with no gene match: 5. The CDR3 covers 12 residues. Germline assignment: CDR1 MNHEY and CDR2 SVGEGT. The CDR3, as DNA: TGTGCCAGTATGACTAGCTCCAATGAGCAGTTCTTC. This encodes CASMTSSNEQFF.